This T cell receptor beta chain was identified during a study of cytomegalovirus exposure and HLA in healthy donors. Study conclusions and caveats: An observed cluster of highly shared sequence variants was recorded as a likely sequencing artifact. Analysis performed later found 16,951 TCR beta sequences associated with HLA alleles at 0.05 false discovery rate.

Germline V lookup: CDR1 MDHEN, CDR2 SYDVKM. There are 14 residues in the CDR3. V was pared by 6 bases and J by 3 bases, with 15 bases between. Worth noting for this clone: The target antigen is unknown.

Each of the donors was a healthy bone marrow donor. PCR used 60 Vbeta primers and 13 Jbeta primers. The protocol was immunoSEQ multiplex PCR, while the TCRdb copy is restricted to in-frame clones and leaves out a portion. Of 90,000 to 150,000 clones in the sample, less than 65% were seen once. The sample was PBMCs. The rearrangement links TRBV28 to TRBJ2-7, with D possibly being TRBD1 (6 bases). The receptor's source is a man aged 35 to 55 in good health and CMV-seropositive. The chain's CDR3 is CASSSRDTYYEQYF. The CDR3 bases are TGTGCCAGCAGCTCCCGGGACACCTACTACGAGCAGTACTTC.